This T cell receptor beta chain was captured in a study of cytomegalovirus exposure and HLA in healthy donors. Turning to the study itself: Of all 400 or so donors who were genotyped, roughly 85% belonged to the Caucasian-associated ancestry cluster.

Use of 60 Vbeta and 13 Jbeta primers characterized the PCR. Sequenced by immunoSEQ multiplex PCR; TCRdb stores in-frame clones only, minus some. Here the sample spans about 140,000 clones, roughly 78% being singletons. Note on this clone: The antigen is undetermined.

Deletions cut 2 bases from V and 10 bases from J, with 14 bases between. CDR1 and CDR2 (germline): SNHLY, FYNNEI. The CDR3 has 13 amino acids. Study-wide results and limits: TRBV6-2, TRBV6-3 and some other V segments were unresolvable in 87-base-pair reads. Roughly uniform depth of sequencing across donors was assumed in presence/absence analyses. Most TCR sequences were uncommon, yet certain public TCRs appeared in many donors.

V is TRBV2 and J is TRBJ1-2; D is ambiguous. The specimen was PBMCs. This sequence was found in a female donor in good health and CMV-seronegative. The CDR3 DNA follows: TGTGCCAGCAGTGAATGGCGGAGGGTCGACTACACCTTC. This codes for CASSEWRRVDYTF.